This T cell receptor beta chain emerged from a study of blood T cell repertoires in COVID-19. CDR1 and CDR2 from the germline V gene are KGHSH and LQKENI. V was pared by 5 bases and J by 8 bases, with 5 bases of the junction left unmatched. CDR3 size: 14 residues. This study enrolled people aged roughly 18 to 89 from about 26 US geographic areas. The study assigned cohorts using participant-reported clinical history. Original processing methods: Amplification with reference gene primers provided the estimates of nucleated cell counts. Measured with immunoSEQ multiplex PCR; TCRdb has only the in-frame clones, and not every one. From that table come the V and J calls and clone size; the DNA was used to work out D and trimming. This table has about 220,000 clones, 88% appearing once.

The sample comprised PBMCs or T cells enriched from blood (not recorded which). The TCR originated in a woman between 45 and 60 years old with acute COVID-19. The chain employs TRBV18 and TRBJ1-4; 10 bases align to TRBD1. The CDR3 loop is CASSFGTGAEKLFF. CDR3 sequence (DNA): TGTGCCAGCTCATTCGGGACAGGGGCCGAAAAACTGTTTTTT.